The table lists the clone carrying this TCR beta chain with a few counts. Its specificity is unknown. Germline V gene sequence: CDR1 LGHNA, CDR2 YSLEER. V was cut by 1 base and J by 12 bases, with 10 bases left in between. The CDR3 covers 12 residues. The sample originates from a study of blood T cells in healthy people across ages. Across the whole study: Template-switching capture recovered about one barcoded beta molecule per two T cells. Overall study findings and caveats: Age brought a roughly linear fall in TCR beta diversity measured per million T cells.

A sample-barcoded 5' primer and a J-beta primer mix were used in a second PCR of roughly 6 to 11 cycles. Unique molecular identifiers of 12 random nucleotides labeled each cDNA. Individual samples furnished no less than 3 million CDR3-containing paired-end reads apiece. TCRdb re-analysed the 5' RACE reads in MiXCR, keeping a single row per CDR3 protein. Of 590,000 or so distinct CDR3 sequences listed, approximately 30% are singletons. The sample taken for sequencing was blood. This rearrangement joins TRBV4-3 to TRBJ2-1, with no clear D. The receptor's source is a woman older than 75 in good health. CDR3 amino acids: CASSQGRTVQFF. In DNA form, the CDR3 reads TGCGCCAGCAGCCAAGGGCGTACAGTGCAGTTCTTC.